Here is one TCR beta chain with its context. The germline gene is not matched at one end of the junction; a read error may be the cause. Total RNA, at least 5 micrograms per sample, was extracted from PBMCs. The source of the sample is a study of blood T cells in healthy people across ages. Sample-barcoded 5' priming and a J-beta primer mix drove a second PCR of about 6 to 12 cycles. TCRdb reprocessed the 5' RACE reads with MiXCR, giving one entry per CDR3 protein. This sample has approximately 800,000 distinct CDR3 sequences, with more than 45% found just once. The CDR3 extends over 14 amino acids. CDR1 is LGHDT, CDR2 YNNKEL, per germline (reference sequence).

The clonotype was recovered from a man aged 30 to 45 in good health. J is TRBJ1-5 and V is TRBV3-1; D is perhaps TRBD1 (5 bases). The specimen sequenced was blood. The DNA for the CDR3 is TGTACCAGCAGCCAAGACTGGGGGGAGCGGCCCCAGCATTTT. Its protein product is CTSSQDWGERPQHF.